This record concerns one T cell receptor beta chain sequence. The record originates from a study of blood T cell repertoires in COVID-19. The CDR3 consists of 15 residues. Germline V CDR1 and CDR2: ENHRY, SYGVKD. Trimming took 4 bases from V and 4 from J; bases not matched to a gene: 7. Original handling: Estimated nucleated cell counts came from reference gene primer amplification. Data came from immunoSEQ multiplex PCR; TCRdb stores just in-frame clones and leaves some out. V, J and clone size reflect that table, while D and trimming were determined from the DNA. Among 150,000 to 200,000 clones listed, roughly 77% were seen once.

This chain uses TRBV10-3 with TRBJ2-5, with 9 nucleotides matching TRBD1. The sequence derives from a woman aged 35 to 49 with COVID-19, enrolled during active disease. What was sequenced was peripheral blood. DNA for the CDR3: TGTGCCATCAGTGGCGGGACAGGGATGGGAGAGACCCAGTACTTC. This gives the protein CAISGGTGMGETQYF.